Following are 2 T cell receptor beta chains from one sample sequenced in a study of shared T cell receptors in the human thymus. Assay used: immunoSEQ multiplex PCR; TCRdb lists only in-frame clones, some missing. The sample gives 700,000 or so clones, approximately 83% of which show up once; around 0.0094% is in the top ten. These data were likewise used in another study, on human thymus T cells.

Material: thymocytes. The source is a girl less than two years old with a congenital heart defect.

In nucleotides, the CDR3 is TGTGCCAGCAGTGAATCCGAAATGGGACTTCTCTATGGCTACACCTTC. This encodes CASSESEMGLLYGYTF. The chain is built from TRBV25-1 and TRBJ1-2; maybe TRBD1 (5 bases). Looked up from germline, CDR1 is MGHDK and CDR2 is SYGVNS. V lost 1 base, J lost 4 bases, and 16 bases lay in between. The CDR3 contains 16 residues.

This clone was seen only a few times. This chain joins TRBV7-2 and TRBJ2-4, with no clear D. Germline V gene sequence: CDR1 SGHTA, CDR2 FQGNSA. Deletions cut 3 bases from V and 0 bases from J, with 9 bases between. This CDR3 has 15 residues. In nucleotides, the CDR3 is TGTGCCAGCAGCTTTCACGACTTAGCCAAAAACATTCAGTACTTC. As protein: CASSFHDLAKNIQYF.